The 22 T cell receptor beta chains in this list originate from one sample, sequenced in a study of T cell repertoires in cytomegalovirus infection. MiXCR was run by TCRdb on the reads, yielding one entry per CDR3 protein. The table shows around 710,000 distinct CDR3 sequences, with about 28% occurring only once. The antigens these receptors bind are not known. Source: cultured CD8+ T cells from PBMCs, taken from culture after CMV antigen stimulation. These receptors all come from a human donor in good health (CMV status not recorded). Some clones in this sample may be carry-over from other donors' samples.

The chain couples TRBV7-9 to TRBJ2-7, with D possibly called TRBD1 or TRBD2 (5 bases each). Trimming cost V 4 bases and J 6 bases, with 16 bases left between them. CDR3 length: 14 amino acids. The germline CDR1 and CDR2 sequences are SEHNR and FQNEAQ (reference sequence). The CDR3 coding sequence is TGTGCCAGCAGCTACTCCGGGACCATCCGCGAGCAGTACTTC. Encoded protein: CASSYSGTIREQYF.

This rearrangement joins TRBV10-2 to TRBJ1-3; no firm D call. CDR1 WSHSY and CDR2 SAAADI come from the germline V gene. This CDR3 has 13 residues. The V end lost 3 bases, the J end lost 5 bases, and 8 bases lay between the germline ends. The CDR3 region is CASSEKRRNTIYF. CDR3 coding DNA: TGCGCCAGCAGTGAAAAGCGGAGAAACACCATATATTTT.

The CDR3 nucleotides read TGTGCCAGCAGCCCACAGGGTGCGCAAGAGACCCAGTACTTC. The encoded protein is CASSPQGAQETQYF. The V and J genes are TRBV7-9 and TRBJ2-5, with a weak D call TRBD1 (6 bases). This CDR3 spans 14 amino acids. The germline gives CDR1 SEHNR, CDR2 FQNEAQ (reference sequence). V was shortened by 5 bases and J by 2 bases, with 12 bases between the two germline ends.

This clonotype was picked up many times. This rearrangement joins TRBV4-3 to TRBJ2-2; 7 bases map to TRBD1. V dropped 0 bases and J dropped 9; count of bases not matched to a gene: 16. The CDR3 covers 18 residues. In germline, CDR1 is LGHNA, CDR2 YSLEER. The CDR3 sequence: CASSQDDRFQGDDRELFF. CDR3 nucleotide sequence: TGCGCCAGCAGCCAAGATGATCGGTTTCAGGGGGACGACCGGGAGCTGTTTTTT.

The chain combines TRBV6-5 with TRBJ1-2; 7 nucleotides line up with TRBD1. The CDR3 runs 15 residues. Germline CDR1 MNHEY, CDR2 SVGAGI. V gave up 4 bases and J gave up 0 bases; unmatched junction bases: 5. In DNA, the CDR3 is TGTGCCAGCAGTTCTCGCAGGGGGGCTAACTATGGCTACACCTTC. This codes for CASSSRRGANYGYTF.

This clonotype occurred many times. The V gene is TRBV7-2, the J gene TRBJ1-2; D remains ambiguous. Trimming removed 2 bases from V and 4 bases from J, with 14 bases in between. Germline CDR1 reads SGHTA; CDR2 reads FQGNSA. CDR3 size: 15 residues. The DNA for the CDR3 is TGTGCCAGCAGCTTAACGGCAGACCCGCGCTATGGCTACACCTTC. It yields the protein CASSLTADPRYGYTF.

The sample holds a few counts of this clonotype. The chain carries TRBV12-3 or TRBV12-4 and TRBJ1-5; D might be TRBD1 (6 bases). Trimming cost V 7 bases and J 4 bases, with 14 bases left between them. CDR3 length: 14 residues. CDR3 nucleotides: TGTGCCAGCATTGCGACAGGCCCAAATCAGCCCCAGCATTTT. Translating gives CASIATGPNQPQHF.

This clonotype was observed a handful of times. The V and J genes are TRBV2 and TRBJ1-6; a weak D match, TRBD1 (6 bases). This CDR3 comprises 14 residues. Germline CDR1 is SNHLY and CDR2 is FYNNEI. V shed 7 bases and J shed 7 bases, with 14 bases lying between them. The CDR3 nucleotides are TGTGCCAGCATCTCGACAGGCCCAAATTCACCCCTCCACTTT. Amino acids: CASISTGPNSPLHF. Filled out from reference TRBV2 and TRBJ1-6, the complete variable domain reads EPEVTQTPSHQVTQMGQEVILRCVPISNHLYFYWYRQILGQKVEFLVSFYNNEISEKSEIFDDQFSVERPDGSNFTLKIRSTKLEDSAMYFCASISTGPNSPLHFGNGTRLTVT.

This clonotype was seen only a few times. This sequence joins TRBV27 and TRBJ1-6, with a weak D call TRBD1 (5 bases). Germline-derived CDR1 and CDR2 are MNHEY and SMNVEV (reference sequence). The V and J ends lost 1 base and 3 bases respectively, with 10 bases between them. This CDR3 region has 16 residues. The CDR3 here is CASSLYFRGYNSPLHF. The CDR3 DNA follows: TGTGCCAGCAGTTTATATTTTAGGGGCTATAATTCACCCCTCCACTTT.

The chain uses TRBV6-6 and TRBJ2-2; D perhaps matches TRBD1 (6 bases). This CDR3 region has 16 residues. V lost 7 bases and J 0 bases, leaving 15 bases between the germline ends. CDR1 is MNHNY, CDR2 SVGAGI, per germline (reference sequence). The CDR3 protein is CASKDRSGANTGELFF. The CDR3, as DNA: TGTGCCAGCAAGGACAGAAGTGGGGCGAACACCGGGGAGCTGTTTTTT.

V and J are TRBV5-4 and TRBJ2-4; a possible D gene is TRBD2 (7 bases). V was shortened by 3 bases and J by 9 bases, with 10 bases between the two germline ends. The V gene's germline CDR1 is SGHNT and CDR2 YYREEE (reference sequence). The CDR3 consists of 12 residues. The CDR3 bases are TGTGCCAGCAGCTGGGGGGGCGGCATTCAGTACTTC. It yields the protein CASSWGGGIQYF.

Only a few counts were recorded for this clonotype. The chain joins TRBV7-6 to TRBJ1-2; D call uncertain. Germline V gene data show CDR1 as SGHVS and CDR2 as FNYEAQ. The V end was cut by 0 bases, the J end by 6 bases, with 11 bases between. The CDR3 loop spans 14 amino acids. The CDR3: CASSLAGGRDGYTF. CDR3 nucleotide sequence: TGTGCCAGCAGCTTAGCAGGAGGGAGAGATGGCTACACCTTC.

The rearrangement links TRBV7-6 to TRBJ2-2; D uncertain. CDR3 size: 11 residues. V lost 1 base, J lost 10 bases, and 4 bases lay in between. The germline gives CDR1 SGHVS, CDR2 FNYEAQ. This CDR3 reads CASSLEVELFF. CDR3 DNA sequence: TGTGCCAGCAGCTTAGAAGTGGAGCTGTTTTTT.

In this sample, this clonotype turned up many times. This chain connects TRBV12-3 or TRBV12-4 to TRBJ1-2, with D maybe TRBD1 (6 bases). The CDR3 has 12 residues. V lost 6 bases and J lost 8, with 13 bases in between. The CDR3 DNA reads TGTGCCAGCAGCCTCGGGACAAAGGGCTACACCTTC. Amino acid sequence: CASSLGTKGYTF.

CDR3 in amino acids: CATSGGNNQPQHF. The CDR3 DNA follows: TGTGCCACCAGTGGGGGTAACAATCAGCCCCAGCATTTT. The chain couples TRBV24-1 to TRBJ1-5; D is uncertain. This CDR3 is 13 amino acids long. Germline V gene lookup returns CDR1 KGHDR and CDR2 SFDVKD. Trimming stripped 5 bases from V and 3 bases from J, with 7 bases between.

This clonotype was seen ten or more times. This chain connects TRBV3-1 to TRBJ2-1, with 14 bases that match TRBD2. V was clipped by 4 bases and J by 1 base; unmatched bases: 9. The CDR3 spans 19 residues. From germline, CDR1 is LGHDT and CDR2 YNNKEL (reference sequence). The CDR3 loop is CASSPRLGLAGGSYNEQFF. In nucleotides, the CDR3 is TGTGCCAGCAGCCCGCGGTTAGGACTAGCGGGGGGTTCCTACAATGAGCAGTTCTTC.

V usage is TRBV7-3 and J usage is TRBJ2-3; a weak D match, TRBD2 (5 bases). Trimming cost V 2 bases and J 6 bases, with 15 bases left between them. Germline V gene sequence: CDR1 SGHTA, CDR2 FQGTGA. This CDR3 is 15 amino acids long. The CDR3 region has the DNA TGTGCCAGCAGCTTATATTCCAGCCCGGGGGATACGCAGTATTTT. This codes for CASSLYSSPGDTQYF.

This clonotype was observed a handful of times. V is TRBV20-1 and J is TRBJ2-7, with 9 bases that match TRBD2. The V gene's germline CDR1 is DFQATT and CDR2 SNEGSKA (reference sequence). The CDR3 sequence is 15 residues long. J gave up 1 base and V 1 base, and 5 bases lay outside the gene matches. The CDR3 sequence: CSARVASGVSYEQYF. The CDR3 nucleotides are TGCAGTGCTAGAGTGGCTAGCGGGGTTTCCTACGAGCAGTACTTC.

This clonotype was observed a few times. This rearrangement joins TRBV12-5 to TRBJ1-1; a possible D gene is TRBD1 (6 bases). The germline V gene encodes CDR1 LGHNT and CDR2 FRNRAP. Trimming took 0 bases from V and 5 from J, leaving 13 bases between them. The CDR3 spans 15 residues. The chain's CDR3 is CASGLVRQGWTEAFF. The CDR3 coding sequence is TGTGCTAGTGGTTTGGTAAGGCAGGGGTGGACTGAAGCTTTCTTT.

The V and J genes are TRBV15 and TRBJ1-2, with D hard to call. Germline V gene data show CDR1 as LNHNV and CDR2 as YYDKDF (reference sequence). V lost 3 bases to trimming and J lost 5 bases, with 19 bases between them. The CDR3 contains 16 residues. This CDR3 reads CATSSDLGPVRYGYTF. The DNA of the CDR3 is TGTGCCACCAGCAGTGACCTCGGGCCAGTTAGGTATGGCTACACCTTC.

The chain has TRBV6-5 and TRBJ2-3; D tentatively reads TRBD1 or TRBD2 (5 bases each). Germline loops: CDR1 MNHEY, CDR2 SVGAGI. The length of the CDR3 is 14 residues. The ends were cut back, 1 base at V and 1 base at J, with 6 bases in the middle. This CDR3 reads CASSYLGGTDTQYF. CDR3 sequence (DNA): TGTGCCAGCAGTTACTTGGGGGGCACAGATACGCAGTATTTT.

This clonotype was counted ten times or more. V is TRBV12-3 or TRBV12-4 and J is TRBJ1-1; D may be TRBD1 (6 bases). The CDR3 sequence is 14 residues long. The ends were cut back, 3 bases at V and 1 base at J, with 9 bases in the middle. CDR3 DNA sequence: TGTGCCAGCAGTTTTGGGGGGCCGAACACTGAAGCTTTCTTT. This sequence encodes CASSFGGPNTEAFF.